The next 14 T cell receptor beta chains were all read from a single sample in a study of cytomegalovirus exposure and HLA in healthy donors. Primers: 60 Vbeta forward and 13 Jbeta reverse. Generated by immunoSEQ multiplex PCR, the TCRdb table keeps only in-frame clones and is missing some. The sample lists 100,000 or so clones; more than 65% were seen once. Material: PBMCs. The receptor set was obtained from a woman younger than 35 in good health and CMV-seronegative.

The chain uses TRBV5-5 and TRBJ2-5; 7 nucleotides match TRBD1. CDR3 size: 14 residues. With 3 bases clipped from V and 2 bases from J, the junction kept 4 bases outside the gene matches. Looked up from germline, CDR1 is SGHKS and CDR2 is YYEKEE (reference sequence). CDR3 nucleotides: TGTGCCAGCAGCTCCGGGACAGAGCAAGAGACCCAGTACTTC. It is translated as CASSSGTEQETQYF. Supplemented by reference TRBV5-5 and TRBJ2-5, the full variable domain reads DAGVTQSPTHLIKTRGQQVTLRCSPISGHKSVSWYQQVLGQGPQFIFQYYEKEERGRGNFPDRFSARQFPNYSSELNVNALLLGDSALYLCASSSGTEQETQYFGPGTRLLVL.

This sequence joins TRBV7-2 and TRBJ1-5; 10 bases agree with TRBD1. Per the germline V gene, CDR1 is SGHTA and CDR2 is FQGNSA. J was trimmed by 1 base and V by 4 bases; bases with no gene match: 4. This CDR3 has 16 amino acids. The CDR3 loop reads CASSYRTGGSNQPQHF. CDR3 DNA: TGTGCCAGCAGCTATAGGACAGGGGGAAGCAATCAGCCCCAGCATTTT.

V is TRBV5-1 and J is TRBJ2-7; TRBD2 matches at 8 bases. The V gene end was trimmed by 3 bases and the J gene end by 3 bases; junction bases not matched to a gene: 5. Germline lookup yields CDR1 SGHRS and CDR2 YFSETQ. The CDR3 runs 14 residues. CDR3 in DNA: TGCGCCAGCAGCTCTAACGGGGGGGTCTACGAGCAGTACTTC. The encoded protein is CASSSNGGVYEQYF.

For the CDR3, the DNA is TGTGCCAGCAGTTGGTGGGGGCAGCCGAACACTGAAGCTTTCTTT. It translates to CASSWWGQPNTEAFF. The chain combines TRBV28 with TRBJ1-1; D might be TRBD1 (6 bases). V dropped 4 bases and J dropped 1 base, with 13 bases sitting between them. Germline loops: CDR1 MDHEN, CDR2 SYDVKM. The CDR3 sequence is 15 residues long.

The chain uses TRBV28 and TRBJ1-2; perhaps TRBD1 as D (6 bases). Germline V lookup: CDR1 MDHEN, CDR2 SYDVKM. Between the trimmed V and J ends, which lost 8 bases and 8 bases, there was a span of 15 bases. The CDR3 runs to 12 residues. For the CDR3, the DNA is TGTGCCAGCTCCGGGGGGGCAGTCGGCTACACCTTC. This sequence encodes CASSGGAVGYTF.

The chain couples TRBV7-2 to TRBJ2-3; 8 nucleotides align to TRBD1. CDR3 length: 16 residues. CDR1 SGHTA and CDR2 FQGNSA come from the germline V gene. V gave up 5 bases and J gave up 4 bases; unmatched junction bases: 11. In DNA form, the CDR3 reads TGTGCCAGCAGCCCCGGGTGGACAGGGTCTGCAGATACGCAGTATTTT. Translation: CASSPGWTGSADTQYF.

The V gene is TRBV28, the J gene TRBJ1-2, with 9 bases matching TRBD1. The CDR3 is made up of 12 amino acids. Germline V lookup: CDR1 MDHEN, CDR2 SYDVKM. V lost 8 bases and J lost 6; bases outside the gene matches: 4. The DNA of the CDR3 is TGTGCCAGCGGGACAGGGTATCATGGCTACACCTTC. Protein: CASGTGYHGYTF.

CDR3 nucleotide sequence: TGCGCCAGCAGCTTAAGGGGCCCCTACTACGAGCAGTACTTC. Translation gives CASSLRGPYYEQYF. The chain joins TRBV5-1 to TRBJ2-7; TRBD1 is a possible D gene (5 bases). The CDR3 consists of 14 residues. The ends were cut back, 2 bases at V and 3 bases at J, with 12 bases in the middle. The V gene's germline CDR1 is SGHRS and CDR2 YFSETQ.

The table lists this clone with a count of one. The chain has TRBV25-1 and TRBJ2-2; TRBD2 is a possible D gene (7 bases). V was cut by 6 bases and J by 3 bases, with 14 bases left in between. Germline-derived CDR1 and CDR2 are MGHDK and SYGVNS. The CDR3 length is 15 residues. For the CDR3, the DNA is TGTGCCAGCAGGACAGGTGGGAGGGACACCGGGGAGCTGTTTTTT. Translation: CASRTGGRDTGELFF.

The rearrangement links TRBV7-9 to TRBJ2-7, with TRBD1 matching over 7 bases. The CDR3 length is 16 residues. V lost 4 bases to trimming and J lost 3 bases; unmatched junction nucleotides: 12. Germline values: CDR1 SEHNR, CDR2 FQNEAQ (reference sequence). The CDR3 DNA is TGTGCCAGCAGCTGGGTTGAAGGGACAGAAAACTACGAGCAGTACTTC. It specifies CASSWVEGTENYEQYF.

The chain carries TRBV5-4 and TRBJ1-2, with D perhaps matching TRBD1 (5 bases). Looked up from germline, CDR1 is SGHNT and CDR2 is YYREEE (reference sequence). Trimming removed 2 bases from V and 8 bases from J, with 19 bases in between. The CDR3 runs to 15 residues. The CDR3 nucleotides are TGTGCCAGCAGCTTTTCAGGGTCGGGCGTAGACGGCTACACCTTC. Residues: CASSFSGSGVDGYTF.

The chain links TRBV7-9 to TRBJ1-4, with D tentatively TRBD1 (6 bases). V was shortened by 4 bases and J by 6 bases, with 12 bases between the two germline ends. Per germline, CDR1 SEHNR and CDR2 FQNEAQ (reference sequence). The CDR3 consists of 14 residues. DNA for the CDR3: TGTGCCAGCAGCTGGACAGCGGGGGATGAAAAACTGTTTTTT. Amino acid sequence: CASSWTAGDEKLFF.

The chain is built from TRBV18 and TRBJ2-5, with D unresolved. V lost 6 bases, J lost 4 bases, and 12 bases lay in between. Germline CDR1 is KGHSH and CDR2 is LQKENI. This CDR3 comprises 13 residues. The CDR3 DNA sequence: TGTGCCAGCTCCGACCCCGGGTCAGAGACCCAGTACTTC. Translation gives CASSDPGSETQYF.

This clone was detected only a few times. The chain couples TRBV20-1 to TRBJ2-3, with unresolved D. The CDR3 has 10 residues. V lost 6 bases and J 5 bases, leaving 6 bases between the germline ends. The germline CDR1 and CDR2 sequences are DFQATT and SNEGSKA (reference sequence). This chain's CDR3 is CSAVGDTQYF. Here the CDR3 DNA reads TGCAGTGCCGTCGGAGATACGCAGTATTTT.